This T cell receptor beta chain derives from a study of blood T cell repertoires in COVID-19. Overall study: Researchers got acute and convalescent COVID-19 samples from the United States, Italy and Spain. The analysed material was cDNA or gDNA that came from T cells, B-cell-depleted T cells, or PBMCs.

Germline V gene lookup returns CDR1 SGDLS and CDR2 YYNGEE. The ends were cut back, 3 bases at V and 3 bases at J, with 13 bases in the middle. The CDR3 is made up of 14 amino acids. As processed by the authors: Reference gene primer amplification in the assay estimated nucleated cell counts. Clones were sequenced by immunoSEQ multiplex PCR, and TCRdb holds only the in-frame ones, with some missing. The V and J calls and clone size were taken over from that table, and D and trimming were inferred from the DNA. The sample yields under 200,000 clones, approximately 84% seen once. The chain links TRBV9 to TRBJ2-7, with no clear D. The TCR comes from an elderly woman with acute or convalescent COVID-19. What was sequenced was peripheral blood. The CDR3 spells CASSAPESIYEQYF. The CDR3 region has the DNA TGTGCCAGCAGCGCCCCCGAGAGTATCTACGAGCAGTACTTC.